The 5 T cell receptor beta chains below all came from one sample that was sequenced in a study of T cells in pancreatic ductal adenocarcinoma. Profiled with immunoSEQ multiplex PCR; TCRdb holds only in-frame clones, not every one. The sample shows roughly 100,000 clones, over 90% of them seen only once. Surgery without prior neoadjuvant therapy was the treatment of the selected pancreatic ductal adenocarcinoma patients. Sequencing was done on a sample of PBMCs. The origin of the receptors is a human donor with pancreatic ductal adenocarcinoma.

This chain links TRBV6-1 with TRBJ2-7; D remains ambiguous. This CDR3 has 11 amino acids. The V gene's germline CDR1 is MNHNS and CDR2 SASEGT. Trimming took 4 bases from V and 5 from J, leaving 6 bases between them. CDR3 DNA sequence: TGTGCCAGCAGTGCCTACGACGAGCAGTACTTC. Translating gives CASSAYDEQYF.

A few counts support this clone. The chain couples TRBV7-9 to TRBJ2-1, with 8 positions matching TRBD1. This CDR3 spans 18 amino acids. The germline V gene encodes CDR1 SEHNR and CDR2 FQNEAQ (reference sequence). V gave up 4 bases and J gave up 4 bases; unmatched junction bases: 15. In nucleotides, the CDR3 is TGTGCCAGCAGCTCGGTCCTAACCGGGACAGGTGTTTACAATGAGCAGTTCTTC. It codes for CASSSVLTGTGVYNEQFF.

The chain has TRBV10-2 and TRBJ2-7, with 8 positions matching TRBD1. Germline loops: CDR1 WSHSY, CDR2 SAAADI. The CDR3 totals 16 residues. V shed 7 bases and J 2 bases; nucleotides not matched to a gene: 13. The CDR3 protein is CASTDRGTGLAYEQYF. In DNA, the CDR3 is TGCGCCAGCACAGACAGGGGAACTGGGTTGGCCTACGAGCAGTACTTC.

The CDR3 here is CASSLGGQLLSGELFF. CDR3 coding DNA: TGTGCCAGCAGCTTGGGGGGACAGCTTCTCTCCGGGGAGCTGTTTTTT. The chain carries TRBV5-8 and TRBJ2-2; 7 bases are shared with TRBD1. The germline V gene encodes CDR1 SGHTS and CDR2 YDEGEE. The CDR3 consists of 16 residues. V lost 0 bases, J lost 6 bases, and 8 bases stayed unmatched.

This clone has just one count. The chain has TRBV9 and TRBJ2-2, with D maybe TRBD1 (6 bases). Trimming took off 5 bases at V and 0 bases at J, with 11 bases between the two ends. There are 15 residues in the CDR3. From germline, CDR1 is SGDLS and CDR2 YYNGEE. This chain's CDR3 is CASRADSTNTGELFF. The DNA of the CDR3 is TGTGCCAGCAGGGCGGACAGCACGAACACCGGGGAGCTGTTTTTT.